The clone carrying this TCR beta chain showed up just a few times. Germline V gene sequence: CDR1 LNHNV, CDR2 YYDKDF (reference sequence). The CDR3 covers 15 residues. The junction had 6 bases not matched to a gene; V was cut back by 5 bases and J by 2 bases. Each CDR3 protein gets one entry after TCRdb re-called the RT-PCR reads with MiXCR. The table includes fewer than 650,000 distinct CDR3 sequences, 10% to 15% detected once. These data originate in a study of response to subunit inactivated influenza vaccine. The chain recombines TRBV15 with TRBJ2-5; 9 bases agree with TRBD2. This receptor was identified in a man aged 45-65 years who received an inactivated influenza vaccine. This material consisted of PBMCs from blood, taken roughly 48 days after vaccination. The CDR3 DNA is TGTGCCACCAGCGGAACAGGACTAGCGCAAGAGACCCAGTACTTC. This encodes CATSGTGLAQETQYF. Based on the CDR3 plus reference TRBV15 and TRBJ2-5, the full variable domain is DAMVIQNPRYQVTQFGKPVTLSCSQTLNHNVMYWYQQKSSQAPKLLFHYYDKDFNNEADTPDNFQSRRPNTSFCFLDIRSPGLGDTAMYLCATSGTGLAQETQYFGPGTRLLVL.